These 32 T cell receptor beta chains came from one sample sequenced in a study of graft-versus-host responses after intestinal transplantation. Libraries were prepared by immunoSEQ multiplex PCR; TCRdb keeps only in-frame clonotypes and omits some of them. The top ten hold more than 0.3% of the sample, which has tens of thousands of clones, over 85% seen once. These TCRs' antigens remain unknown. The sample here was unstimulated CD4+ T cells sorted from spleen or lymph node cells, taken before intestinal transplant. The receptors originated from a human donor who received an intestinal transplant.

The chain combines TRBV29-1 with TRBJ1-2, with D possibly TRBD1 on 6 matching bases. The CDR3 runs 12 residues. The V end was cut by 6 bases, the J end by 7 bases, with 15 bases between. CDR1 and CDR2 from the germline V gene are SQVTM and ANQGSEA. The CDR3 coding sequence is TGCAGCGTAGAAACAGGGCGCGGTGGCTACACCTTC. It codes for CSVETGRGGYTF.

CDR3 amino acids: CASNLGMGLAAYNEQFF. DNA for the CDR3: TGTGCCAGTAACCTCGGTATGGGACTAGCGGCGTACAATGAGCAGTTCTTC. The chain carries TRBV19 and TRBJ2-1; the match to TRBD2 covers 11 bases. Trimming removed 7 bases from V and 4 bases from J; junction bases left unmatched: 12. The V gene's germline CDR1 is LNHDA and CDR2 SQIVND (reference sequence). This CDR3 contains 17 residues.

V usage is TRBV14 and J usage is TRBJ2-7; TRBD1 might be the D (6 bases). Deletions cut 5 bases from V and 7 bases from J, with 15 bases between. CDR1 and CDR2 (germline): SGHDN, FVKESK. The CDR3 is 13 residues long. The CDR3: CASSRTGPREQYF. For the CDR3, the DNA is TGTGCCAGCAGCAGAACAGGGCCCAGGGAGCAGTACTTC.

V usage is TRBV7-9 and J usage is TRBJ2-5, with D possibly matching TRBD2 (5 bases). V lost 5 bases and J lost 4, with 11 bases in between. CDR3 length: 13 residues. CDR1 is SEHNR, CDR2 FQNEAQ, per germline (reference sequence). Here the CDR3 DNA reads TGTGCCAGCAGCGACCTTGGAGGAGAGACCCAGTACTTC. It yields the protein CASSDLGGETQYF. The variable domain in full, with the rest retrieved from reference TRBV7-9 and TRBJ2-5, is DTGVSQNPRHKITKRGQNVTFRCDPISEHNRLYWYRQTLGQGPEFLTYFQNEAQLEKSRLLSDRFSAERPKGSFSTLEIQRTEQGDSAMYLCASSDLGGETQYFGPGTRLLVL.

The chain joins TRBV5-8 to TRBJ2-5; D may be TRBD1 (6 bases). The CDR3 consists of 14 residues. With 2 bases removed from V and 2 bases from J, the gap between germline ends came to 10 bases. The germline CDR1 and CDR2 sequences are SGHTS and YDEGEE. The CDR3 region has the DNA TGTGCCAGCAGCTTCCCGGGACAACAAGAGACCCAGTACTTC. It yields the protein CASSFPGQQETQYF.

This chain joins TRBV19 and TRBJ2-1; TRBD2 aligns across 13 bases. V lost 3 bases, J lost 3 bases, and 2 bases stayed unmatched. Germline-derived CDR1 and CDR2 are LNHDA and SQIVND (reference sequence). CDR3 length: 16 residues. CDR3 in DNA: TGTGCCAGTAGTATCACTAGCGGGAGGGACTACAATGAGCAGTTCTTC. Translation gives CASSITSGRDYNEQFF.

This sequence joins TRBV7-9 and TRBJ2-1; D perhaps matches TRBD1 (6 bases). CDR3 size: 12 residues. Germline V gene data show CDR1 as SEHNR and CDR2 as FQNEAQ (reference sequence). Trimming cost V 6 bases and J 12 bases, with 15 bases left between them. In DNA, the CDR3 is TGTGCCAGCAGTCTCAGGGGTACTCCGCAGTTCTTC. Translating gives CASSLRGTPQFF.

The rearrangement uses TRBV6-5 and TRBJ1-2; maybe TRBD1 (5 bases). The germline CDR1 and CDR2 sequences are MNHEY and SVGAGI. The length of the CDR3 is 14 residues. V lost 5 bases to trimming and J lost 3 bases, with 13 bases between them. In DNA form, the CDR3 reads TGTGCCAGCAGTGAGCCGGGACGGGACTATGGCTACACCTTC. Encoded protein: CASSEPGRDYGYTF.

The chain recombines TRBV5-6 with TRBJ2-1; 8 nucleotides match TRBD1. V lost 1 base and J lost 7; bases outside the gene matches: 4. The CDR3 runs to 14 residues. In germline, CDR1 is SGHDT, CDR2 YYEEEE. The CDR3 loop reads CASSLWTGKNEQFF. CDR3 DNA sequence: TGTGCCAGCAGCTTGTGGACAGGGAAGAATGAGCAGTTCTTC.

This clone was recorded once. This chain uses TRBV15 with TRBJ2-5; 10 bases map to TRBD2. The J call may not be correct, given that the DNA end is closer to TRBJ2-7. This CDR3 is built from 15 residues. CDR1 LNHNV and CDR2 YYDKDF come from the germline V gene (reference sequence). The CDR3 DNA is TGTGCCACCAGCACAGCGGGGGGGGCGCCCTACGAGCAGTACTTC. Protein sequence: CATSTAGGAPYEQYF.

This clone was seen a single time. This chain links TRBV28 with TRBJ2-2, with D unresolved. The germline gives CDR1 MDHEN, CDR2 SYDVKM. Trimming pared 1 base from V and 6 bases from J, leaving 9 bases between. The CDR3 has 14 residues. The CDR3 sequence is CASSLSGWSGELFF. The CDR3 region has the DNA TGTGCCAGCAGTTTATCCGGTTGGTCCGGGGAGCTGTTTTTT. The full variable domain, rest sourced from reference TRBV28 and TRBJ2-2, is DVKVTQSSRYLVKRTGEKVFLECVQDMDHENMFWYRQDPGLGLRLIYFSYDVKMKEKGDIPEGYSVSREKKERFSLILESASTNQTSMYLCASSLSGWSGELFFGEGSRLTVL.

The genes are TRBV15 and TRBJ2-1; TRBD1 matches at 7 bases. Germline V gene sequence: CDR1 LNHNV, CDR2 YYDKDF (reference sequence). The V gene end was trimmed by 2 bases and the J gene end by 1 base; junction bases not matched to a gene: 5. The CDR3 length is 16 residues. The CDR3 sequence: CATSRRTGRSYNEQFF. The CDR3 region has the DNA TGTGCCACCAGCAGACGGACAGGAAGATCCTACAATGAGCAGTTCTTC.

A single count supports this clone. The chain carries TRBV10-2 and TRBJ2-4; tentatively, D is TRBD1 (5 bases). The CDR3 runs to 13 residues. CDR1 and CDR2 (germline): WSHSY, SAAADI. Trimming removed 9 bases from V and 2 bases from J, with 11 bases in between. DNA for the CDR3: TGCGCCAGTAGGGGCTCTTCCAAAAACATTCAGTACTTC. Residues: CASRGSSKNIQYF.

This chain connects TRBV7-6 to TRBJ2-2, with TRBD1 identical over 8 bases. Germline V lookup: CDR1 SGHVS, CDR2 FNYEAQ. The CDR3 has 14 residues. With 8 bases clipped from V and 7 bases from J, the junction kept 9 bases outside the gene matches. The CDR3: CASADRGAYGELFF. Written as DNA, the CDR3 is TGTGCCAGCGCAGACAGGGGCGCCTACGGGGAGCTGTTTTTT.

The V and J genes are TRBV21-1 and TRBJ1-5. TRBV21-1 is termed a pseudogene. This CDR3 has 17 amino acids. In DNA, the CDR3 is TGTGCCAGCAGCAGGGGAGACAGTTCTTATAGCAATCAGCCCCAGCATTTT. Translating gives CASSRGDSSYSNQPQHF.

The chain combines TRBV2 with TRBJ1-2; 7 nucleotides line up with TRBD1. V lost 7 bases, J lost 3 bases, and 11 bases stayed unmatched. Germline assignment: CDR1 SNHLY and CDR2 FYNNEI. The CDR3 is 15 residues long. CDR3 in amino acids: CASISRRQGDYGYTF. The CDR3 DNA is TGTGCCAGCATCAGCCGGCGACAGGGCGACTATGGCTACACCTTC.

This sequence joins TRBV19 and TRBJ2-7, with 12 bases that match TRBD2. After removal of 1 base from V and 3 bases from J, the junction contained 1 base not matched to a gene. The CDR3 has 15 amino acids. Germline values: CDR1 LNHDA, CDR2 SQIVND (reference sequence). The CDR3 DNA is TGTGCCAGTAGTATAGGGGGACTAGCGGGCTACGAGCAGTACTTC. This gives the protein CASSIGGLAGYEQYF.

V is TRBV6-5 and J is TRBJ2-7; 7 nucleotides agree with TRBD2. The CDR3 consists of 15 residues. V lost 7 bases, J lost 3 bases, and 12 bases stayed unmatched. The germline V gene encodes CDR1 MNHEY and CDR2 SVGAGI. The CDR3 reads CASTPRLLAHYEQYF. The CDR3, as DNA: TGTGCCAGCACCCCCCGGTTACTAGCGCACTACGAGCAGTACTTC.

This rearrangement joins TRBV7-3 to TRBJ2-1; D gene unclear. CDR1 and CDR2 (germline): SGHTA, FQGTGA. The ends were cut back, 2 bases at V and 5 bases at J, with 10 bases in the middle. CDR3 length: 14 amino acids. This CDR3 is CASSLGPLDNEQFF. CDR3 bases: TGTGCCAGCAGCTTAGGCCCCCTCGACAATGAGCAGTTCTTC.

CDR3 nucleotide sequence: TGTGCCAGCAGCCTCGACAGGGTGAGCAATCAGCCCCAGCATTTT. Translation: CASSLDRVSNQPQHF. J is TRBJ1-5 and V is TRBV27; 7 bases are shared with TRBD1. The V gene's germline CDR1 is MNHEY and CDR2 SMNVEV (reference sequence). The CDR3 runs to 15 residues. V shed 6 bases, J shed 1 base, and the junction held 6 bases outside the gene matches.

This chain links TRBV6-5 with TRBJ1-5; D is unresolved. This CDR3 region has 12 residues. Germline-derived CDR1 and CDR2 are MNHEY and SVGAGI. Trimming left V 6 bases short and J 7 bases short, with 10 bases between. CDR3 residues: CASRESGQPQHF. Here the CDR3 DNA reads TGTGCCAGCAGGGAGTCAGGACAGCCCCAGCATTTT.

CDR3 coding DNA: TGTGCCAGCAGTCACGGGGGGAACACAGATACGCAGTATTTT. It specifies CASSHGGNTDTQYF. This sequence joins TRBV6-6 and TRBJ2-3, with 7 positions matching TRBD2. The germline V gene encodes CDR1 MNHNY and CDR2 SVGAGI (reference sequence). V dropped 5 bases and J dropped 2; count of bases not matched to a gene: 4. The CDR3 is 14 amino acids.

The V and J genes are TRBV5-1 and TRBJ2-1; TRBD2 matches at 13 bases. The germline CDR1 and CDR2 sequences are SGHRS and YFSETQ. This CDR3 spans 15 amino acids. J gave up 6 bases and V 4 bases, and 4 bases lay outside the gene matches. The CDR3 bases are TGCGCCAGCAGCCCTGGACTAGCGGGAGTCAATGAGCAGTTCTTC. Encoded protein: CASSPGLAGVNEQFF.

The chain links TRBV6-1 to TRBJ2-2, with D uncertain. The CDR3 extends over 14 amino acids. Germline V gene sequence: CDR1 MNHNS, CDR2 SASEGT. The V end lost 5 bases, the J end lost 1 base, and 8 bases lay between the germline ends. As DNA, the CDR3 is TGTGCCAGCAGTTCCCGTTTGAACACCGGGGAGCTGTTTTTT. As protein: CASSSRLNTGELFF.

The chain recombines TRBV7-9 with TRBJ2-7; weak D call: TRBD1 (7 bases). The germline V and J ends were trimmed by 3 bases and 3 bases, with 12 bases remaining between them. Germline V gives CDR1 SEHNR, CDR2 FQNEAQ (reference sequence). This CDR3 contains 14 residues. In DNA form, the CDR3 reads TGTGCCAGCAGCTTTTCAGGGGGGAACTACGAGCAGTACTTC. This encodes CASSFSGGNYEQYF. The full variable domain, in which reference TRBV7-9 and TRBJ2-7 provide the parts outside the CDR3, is DTGVSQNPRHKITKRGQNVTFRCDPISEHNRLYWYRQTLGQGPEFLTYFQNEAQLEKSRLLSDRFSAERPKGSFSTLEIQRTEQGDSAMYLCASSFSGGNYEQYFGPGTRLTVT.

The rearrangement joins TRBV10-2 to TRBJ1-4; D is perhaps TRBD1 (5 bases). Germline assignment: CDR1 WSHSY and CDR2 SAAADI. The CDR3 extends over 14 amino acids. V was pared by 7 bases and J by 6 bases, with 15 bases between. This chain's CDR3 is CASNKGPSYEKLFF. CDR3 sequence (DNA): TGCGCCAGCAACAAGGGACCGAGTTATGAAAAACTGTTTTTT.

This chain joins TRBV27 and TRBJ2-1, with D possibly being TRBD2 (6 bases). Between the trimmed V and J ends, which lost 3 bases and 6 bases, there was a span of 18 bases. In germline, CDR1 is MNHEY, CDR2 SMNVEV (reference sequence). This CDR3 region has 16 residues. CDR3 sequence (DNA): TGTGCCAGCAGTTTCCGACGGGTGGGGGGTGTCAATGAGCAGTTCTTC. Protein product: CASSFRRVGGVNEQFF.

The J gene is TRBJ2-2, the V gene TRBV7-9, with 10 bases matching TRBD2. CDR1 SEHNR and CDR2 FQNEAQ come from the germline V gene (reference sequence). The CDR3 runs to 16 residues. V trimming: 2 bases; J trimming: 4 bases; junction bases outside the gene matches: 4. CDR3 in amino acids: CASSLTAGGSTGELFF. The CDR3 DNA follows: TGTGCCAGCAGCTTAACAGCGGGAGGGAGCACCGGGGAGCTGTTTTTT.

The CDR3 is CASLDRQSRRQPQHF. The CDR3 nucleotides are TGTGCCAGCCTTGACCGACAGTCTCGGAGACAGCCCCAGCATTTT. The chain combines TRBV6-1 with TRBJ1-5, with D tentatively TRBD1 (5 bases). The V gene lost 8 bases and the J gene lost 7 bases, with 21 bases spanning the gap. The CDR3 contains 15 residues. Germline CDR1 and CDR2: MNHNS and SASEGT.

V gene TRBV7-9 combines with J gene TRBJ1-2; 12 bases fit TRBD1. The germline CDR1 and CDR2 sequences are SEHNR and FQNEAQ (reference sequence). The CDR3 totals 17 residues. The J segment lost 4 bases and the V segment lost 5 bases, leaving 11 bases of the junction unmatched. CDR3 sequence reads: CASSAGTGGQHLYGYTF. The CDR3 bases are TGTGCCAGCAGCGCCGGGACAGGGGGCCAGCACCTCTATGGCTACACCTTC.

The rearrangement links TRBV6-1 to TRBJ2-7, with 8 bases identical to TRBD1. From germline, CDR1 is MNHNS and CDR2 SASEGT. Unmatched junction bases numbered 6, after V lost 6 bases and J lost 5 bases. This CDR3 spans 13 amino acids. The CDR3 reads CASSARGRDEQYF. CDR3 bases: TGTGCCAGCAGCGCCAGGGGGCGGGACGAGCAGTACTTC.

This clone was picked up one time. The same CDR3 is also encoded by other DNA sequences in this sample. Here the CDR3 DNA reads TGTGCCAGCAGCTTGGGACAGGCTAACTATGGCTACACCTTC. Encoded protein: CASSLGQANYGYTF. The chain has TRBV5-4 and TRBJ1-2; tentatively, D is TRBD1 (6 bases). From germline, CDR1 is SGHNT and CDR2 YYREEE (reference sequence). The CDR3 length is 14 residues. V lost 0 bases and J lost 0, with 6 bases in between. The variable domain in full, completed from reference TRBV5-4 and TRBJ1-2, reads ETGVTQSPTHLIKTRGQQVTLRCSSQSGHNTVSWYQQALGQGPQFIFQYYREEENGRGNFPPRFSGLQFPNYSSELNVNALELDDSALYLCASSLGQANYGYTFGSGTRLTVV.